This TCR beta chain was documented in a study of blood T cell repertoires in COVID-19. Study-level background: Sites in the United States, Italy and Spain provided acute and convalescent COVID-19 samples. Sources were T cells, B-cell-depleted T cells, or PBMCs; the material itself was cDNA or gDNA.

Authors' processing steps: Reference gene primers were amplified, and this amplification served to estimate nucleated cell counts. Clones were sequenced by immunoSEQ multiplex PCR, and TCRdb holds only the in-frame ones, with some missing. V and J calls and clone size come straight from that table; D and trimming were deduced from the DNA. The sample consists of 120,000 or so clones, about 88% of them appearing once. V dropped 4 bases and J dropped 10; count of bases not matched to a gene: 8. The CDR3 consists of 13 residues. Germline CDR1 reads SGHRS; CDR2 reads YFSETQ. Source material: peripheral blood. The TCR sequence derives from an elderly woman with acute or convalescent COVID-19. J is TRBJ2-1 and V is TRBV5-1; 7 bases are shared with TRBD1. The DNA for the CDR3 is TGCGCCAGCAGCCCCCCCACAGGGGCAGAGCAGTTCTTC. As protein: CASSPPTGAEQFF.